A single sample is the source of the 7 T cell receptor beta chains below, sequenced in a study of OX40 agonist ivuxolimab in advanced cancers. The table came from immunoSEQ multiplex PCR; TCRdb's copy has only in-frame clones and leaves some out. The sample includes 55,000 to 60,000 clones, 80% to 90% of them seen just once. Sequencing was performed on CD4+ or CD8+ T cells sorted from blood, taken in a trial of the OX40 agonist ivuxolimab. All receptors derive from an adult with an advanced solid tumor such as melanoma, head and neck, liver or kidney cancer.

The sample holds a few counts of this clone. The chain employs TRBV29-1 and TRBJ1-1; D might be TRBD1 (5 bases). CDR3 size: 11 residues. Germline lookup yields CDR1 SQVTM and CDR2 ANQGSEA. V lost 4 bases and J lost 7, with 10 bases in between. The CDR3 loop reads CSVAPGIEAFF. DNA for the CDR3: TGCAGCGTTGCTCCAGGGATTGAAGCTTTCTTT.

This clone was seen a handful of times. This chain links TRBV15 with TRBJ2-7; no clear D gene. The germline V gene encodes CDR1 LNHNV and CDR2 YYDKDF (reference sequence). This CDR3 comprises 13 residues. The V and J ends lost 6 bases and 1 base respectively, with 10 bases between them. The CDR3: CATRKARSYEQYF. The CDR3 nucleotides read TGTGCCACCAGGAAAGCGAGATCCTACGAGCAGTACTTC.

The V call is TRBV28, the J call TRBJ2-5, with D perhaps TRBD2 (6 bases). Trimming left V 11 bases short and J 3 bases short, with 22 bases between. CDR3 length: 15 amino acids. The germline CDR1 and CDR2 sequences are MDHEN and SYDVKM. The CDR3 sequence is CASRNQGGSEETQYF. The CDR3 bases are TGTGCCTCCCGGAACCAGGGAGGATCGGAAGAGACCCAGTACTTC.

The chain recombines TRBV29-1 with TRBJ1-2; the match to TRBD1 covers 7 bases. Germline-derived CDR1 and CDR2 are SQVTM and ANQGSEA. The CDR3 is made up of 13 amino acids. Trimming at V came to 4 bases and at J to 4 bases, leaving 6 bases not matched to a gene. In DNA, the CDR3 is TGCAGCGTTGTTAAGGACAGGACCTATGGCTACACCTTC. This codes for CSVVKDRTYGYTF.

On this clone: At one end, the junction sequence differs from germline, possibly due to a read error. The chain uses TRBV11-3 and TRBJ2-7, with 9 bases fitting TRBD1. Germline V gives CDR1 SGHNT, CDR2 YENEEA. This CDR3 contains 15 residues. CDR3 bases: TGTGCCAGCAGCTTCGGGACAGGGAGCTCCCACGAGCAGTACTTC. It is translated as CASSFGTGSSHEQYF.

Only a few counts were recorded for this clone. The chain is built from TRBV9 and TRBJ2-3; TRBD2 aligns across 8 bases. This CDR3 has 15 residues. The V gene's germline CDR1 is SGDLS and CDR2 YYNGEE. V was clipped by 6 bases and J by 3 bases; unmatched bases: 9. In DNA form, the CDR3 reads TGTGCCAGCATCCTCTACGGGGGGGCGACAGATACGCAGTATTTT. Translated, it gives CASILYGGATDTQYF.

This clone showed up just a few times. The rearrangement links TRBV7-8 to TRBJ1-1, with D hard to call. The CDR3 spans 14 residues. V dropped 1 base and J dropped 4 bases, with 10 bases sitting between them. The germline gives CDR1 SGHVS, CDR2 FQNEAQ. The CDR3 is CASSLGPWSTEAFF. The CDR3 DNA is TGTGCCAGCAGCTTAGGACCTTGGAGCACTGAAGCTTTCTTT.